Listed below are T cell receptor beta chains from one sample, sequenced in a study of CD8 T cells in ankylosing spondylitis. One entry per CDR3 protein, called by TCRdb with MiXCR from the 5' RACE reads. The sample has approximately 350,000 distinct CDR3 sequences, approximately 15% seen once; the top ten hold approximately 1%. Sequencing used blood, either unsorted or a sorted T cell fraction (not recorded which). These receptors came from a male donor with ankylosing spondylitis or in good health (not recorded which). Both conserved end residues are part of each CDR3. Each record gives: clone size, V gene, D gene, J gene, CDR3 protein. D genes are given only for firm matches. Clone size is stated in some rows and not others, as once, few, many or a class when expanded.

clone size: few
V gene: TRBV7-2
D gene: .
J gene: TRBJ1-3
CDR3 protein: CASSLYRAGTSGNTIYF

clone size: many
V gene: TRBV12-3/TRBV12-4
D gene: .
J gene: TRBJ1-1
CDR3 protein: CASRVGRANTEAFF

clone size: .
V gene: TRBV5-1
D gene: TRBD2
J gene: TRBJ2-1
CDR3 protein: CASSLGLAGSYIYNEQFF

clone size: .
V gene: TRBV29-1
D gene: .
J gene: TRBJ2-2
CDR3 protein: CSVANTGELFF

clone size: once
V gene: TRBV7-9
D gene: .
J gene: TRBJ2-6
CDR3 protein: CASNPPGANVLTF

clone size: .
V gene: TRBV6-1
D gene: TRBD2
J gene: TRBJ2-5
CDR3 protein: CASSPGLAGGEETQYF

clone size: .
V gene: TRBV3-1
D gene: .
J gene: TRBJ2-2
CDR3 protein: CASSRVASSGELFF

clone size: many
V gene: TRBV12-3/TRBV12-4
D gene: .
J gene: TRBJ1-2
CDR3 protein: CASSQDYGYTF

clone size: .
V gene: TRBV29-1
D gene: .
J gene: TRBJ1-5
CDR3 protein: CSVVKDSNQPQHF

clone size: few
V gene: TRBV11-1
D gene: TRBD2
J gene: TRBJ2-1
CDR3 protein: CASSLGLAKMVSSYNEQFF

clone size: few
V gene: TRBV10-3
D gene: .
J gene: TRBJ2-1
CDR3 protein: CATSPGSSYNEQFF

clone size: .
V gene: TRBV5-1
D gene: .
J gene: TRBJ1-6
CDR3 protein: CASSSRGSDNSPLHF

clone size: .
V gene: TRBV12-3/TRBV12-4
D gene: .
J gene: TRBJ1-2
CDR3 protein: CASSLNNYSYTF

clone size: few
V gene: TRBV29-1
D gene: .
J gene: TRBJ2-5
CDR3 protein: CSAEGGSETQYF

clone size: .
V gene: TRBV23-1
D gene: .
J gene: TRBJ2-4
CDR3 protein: CASRGFDIQYF

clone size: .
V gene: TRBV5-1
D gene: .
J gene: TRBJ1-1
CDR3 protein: CASSLATNTEAFF

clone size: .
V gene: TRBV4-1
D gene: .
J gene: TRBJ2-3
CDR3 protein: CASRQDPGSGSTDTQYF

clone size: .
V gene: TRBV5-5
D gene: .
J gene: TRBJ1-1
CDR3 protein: CASSPGRLGNTEAFF

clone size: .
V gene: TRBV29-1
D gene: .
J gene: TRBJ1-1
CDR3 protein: CSVEEARDTEAFF

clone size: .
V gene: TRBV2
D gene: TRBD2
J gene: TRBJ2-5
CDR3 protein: CASCLSASGPLLQETQYF

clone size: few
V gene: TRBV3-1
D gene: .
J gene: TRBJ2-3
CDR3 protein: CASSQWEADTQYF

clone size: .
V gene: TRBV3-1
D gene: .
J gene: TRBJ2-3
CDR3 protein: CASSLRGGQSTDTQYF

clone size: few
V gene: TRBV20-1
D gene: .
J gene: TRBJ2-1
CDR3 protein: CSASQGSSYNEQFF

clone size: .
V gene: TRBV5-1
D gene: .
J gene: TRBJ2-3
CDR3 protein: CASKGPAGTDTQYF

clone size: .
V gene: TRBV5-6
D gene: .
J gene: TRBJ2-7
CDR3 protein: CASSLAGPVQRSYEQYF

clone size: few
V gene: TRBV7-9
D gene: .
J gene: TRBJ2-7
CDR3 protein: CASSSSGRQGGHEQYF

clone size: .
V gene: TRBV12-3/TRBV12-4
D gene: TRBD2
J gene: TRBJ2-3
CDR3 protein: CASRSSGVDTQYF

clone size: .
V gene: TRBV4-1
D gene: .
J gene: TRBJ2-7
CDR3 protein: CASSHIQGEQYF

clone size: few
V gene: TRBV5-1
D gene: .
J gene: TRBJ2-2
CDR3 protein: CASSLKGLNTGELFF

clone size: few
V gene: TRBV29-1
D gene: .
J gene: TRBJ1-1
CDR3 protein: CSVGGQLNTEAFF

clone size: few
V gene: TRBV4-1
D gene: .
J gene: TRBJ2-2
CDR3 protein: CASSQDGGGFRVAAELFF

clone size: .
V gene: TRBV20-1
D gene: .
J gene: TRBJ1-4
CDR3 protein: CSAPLPRQGAGEKLFF

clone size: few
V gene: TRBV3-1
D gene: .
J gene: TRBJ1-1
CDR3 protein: CASSPMVGTEAFF

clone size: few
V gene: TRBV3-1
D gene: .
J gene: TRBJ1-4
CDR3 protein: CASSQGAKLFF

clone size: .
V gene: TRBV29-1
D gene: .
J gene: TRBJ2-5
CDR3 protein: CSGRSRGGETQYF

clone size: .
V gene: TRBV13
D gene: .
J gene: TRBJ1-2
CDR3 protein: CASSFGGDGYTF

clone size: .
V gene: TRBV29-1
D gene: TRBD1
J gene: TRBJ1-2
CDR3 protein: CSGLQGIYGYTF

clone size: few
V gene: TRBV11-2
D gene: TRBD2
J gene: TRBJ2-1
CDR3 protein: CASSLVGMGASGIYNEQFF

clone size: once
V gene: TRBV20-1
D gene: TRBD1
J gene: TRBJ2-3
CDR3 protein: CSAGQGTDTQYF

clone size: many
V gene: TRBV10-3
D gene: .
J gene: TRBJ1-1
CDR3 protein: CAISKTGQLNTEAFF

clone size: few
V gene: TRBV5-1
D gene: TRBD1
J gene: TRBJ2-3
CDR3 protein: CASSLGTGLTDTQYF